The source of this TCR beta chain is a study of beta chain features in type 1 diabetes. Germline V gene data show CDR1 as MGHRA and CDR2 as YSYEKL. V trimming: 3 bases; J trimming: 0 bases; junction bases outside the gene matches: 5. The CDR3 spans 18 residues. TCRB transcripts that were expressed got sequenced, as all of the isolated RNA had been reverse transcribed. Assay used: immunoSEQ multiplex PCR; TCRdb lists only in-frame clones, some missing. This sample has 810,000 or so clones, with roughly 16% found just once. V and J are TRBV4-1 and TRBJ2-2; 12 bases line up with TRBD2. The sequence was obtained from a woman aged 18-35 years in good health. Sequencing used naive CD4+ T cells from blood. The DNA of the CDR3 is TGCGCCAGCAGCCATAACACTAGCGGGAGGCCGAACACCGGGGAGCTGTTTTTT. Translation: CASSHNTSGRPNTGELFF.